The subject of this entry is one T cell receptor (beta chain). No antigen is known for it. A sample-barcoded 5' primer and a J-beta primer mix were used in a second PCR of roughly 7 to 12 cycles. TCRdb reprocessed the 5' RACE reads via MiXCR and lists one record per CDR3 protein. This table holds about 1,500,000 distinct CDR3 sequences, approximately 42% found once. This entry comes from a study of blood T cells in healthy people across ages. Study conclusions and caveats: Long-lived and aged donors differed, with more naive CD4+ cells and higher diversity in the long-lived.

V lost 7 bases, J lost 2 bases, and 8 bases lay in between. The CDR3 runs to 11 residues. Germline V CDR1 and CDR2: DFQATT, SNEGSKA (reference sequence). Material for sequencing was blood. The chain employs TRBV20-1 and TRBJ2-5; D unresolved. The clonotype comes from a woman between 18 and 30 years old in good health. The CDR3, as DNA: TGCAGTGGTAGGAGACAAGAGACCCAGTACTTC. This translates into CSGRRQETQYF.